This TCR beta chain was retrieved from a study of cytomegalovirus exposure and HLA in healthy donors. Study summary: In terms of ancestry, the Caucasian-associated cluster contained 75% to 90% of the 398 genotyped donors. Study results and caveats: The study designated 164 TCR beta chains cytomegalovirus-associated. Among the most significant clusters, several appeared linked to common viral pathogens in a later analysis.

A word on this clone: Its antigen is as yet unknown.

The records do not include a CMV serostatus for this donor. Germline CDR1 SGHTA, CDR2 FQGNSA. The CDR3 is 13 residues long. PCR primers comprised 60 Vbeta and 13 Jbeta primers. Assay: immunoSEQ multiplex PCR; the TCRdb copy retains only in-frame clones and omits some. Of about 150,000 clones listed, roughly 75% are singletons. The V call is TRBV7-2, the J call TRBJ2-2; the D gene is possibly TRBD2 (5 bases). Specimen: PBMCs. The TCR was taken from a man aged 25 to 40 in good health. The CDR3 protein is CDIMEVNTGELFF. The CDR3 nucleotides read TGTGACATCATGGAGGTTAACACCGGGGAGCTGTTTTTT.